The text below deals with one TCR beta chain. The source of the sample is a study of blood T cell repertoires in COVID-19. On the study more broadly: Samples of COVID-19 (acute and convalescent) were obtained from the United States, Italy and Spain. In each case, the material was cDNA or gDNA derived from T cells, B-cell-depleted T cells, or PBMCs.

J lost 1 base, V lost 3 bases, and 4 bases had no gene match. Germline V CDR1 and CDR2: ENHRY, SYGVKD. There are 15 residues in the CDR3. Libraries were prepared by immunoSEQ multiplex PCR; TCRdb keeps only in-frame clonotypes and omits some of them. This table holds about 93,000 clones, 80% to 90% found once. What was sequenced was peripheral blood. The gene calls are TRBV10-3 and TRBJ1-1; 8 bases are shared with TRBD1. The clonotype originates from a woman of 80 years or more with acute or convalescent COVID-19. For the CDR3, the DNA is TGTGCCATCAGTGACCGTGGACAGGGGAACACTGAAGCTTTCTTT. It specifies CAISDRGQGNTEAFF.